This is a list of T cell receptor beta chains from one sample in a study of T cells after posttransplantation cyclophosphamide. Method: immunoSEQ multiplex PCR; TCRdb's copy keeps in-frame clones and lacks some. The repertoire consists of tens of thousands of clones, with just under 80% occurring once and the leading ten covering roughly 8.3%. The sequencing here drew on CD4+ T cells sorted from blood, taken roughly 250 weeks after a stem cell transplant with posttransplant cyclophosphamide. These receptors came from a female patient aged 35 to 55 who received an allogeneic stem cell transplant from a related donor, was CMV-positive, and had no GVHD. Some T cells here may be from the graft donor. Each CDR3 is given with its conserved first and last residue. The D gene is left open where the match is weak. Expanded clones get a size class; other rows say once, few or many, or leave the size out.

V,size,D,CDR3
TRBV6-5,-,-,CASSYSGTGKSYEQYF
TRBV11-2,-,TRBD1,CASSLDPTGTFSGNTIYF
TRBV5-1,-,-,CASSTVGGAQETQYF
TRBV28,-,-,CASSLGGSGNTIYF
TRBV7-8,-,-,CASSLARLGRNSNQPQHF
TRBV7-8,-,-,CASGRWGVGVYNEQFF
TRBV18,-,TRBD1,CASSPPFGQGAHGYTF
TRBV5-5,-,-,CASSSRHSYEQYF
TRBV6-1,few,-,CASSAGGWETQYF
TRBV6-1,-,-,CASSELLAGSTEAFF
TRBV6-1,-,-,CASSAGNYGYTF
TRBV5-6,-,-,CASSLRGFEHQPQHF
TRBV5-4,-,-,CASSRNLLQGLNSGANVLTF
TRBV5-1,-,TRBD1,CATSTGFMNTEAFF
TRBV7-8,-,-,CASSLLSVGGYTF
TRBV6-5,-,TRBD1,CASSVSGQGNYGYTF
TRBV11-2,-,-,CASSFKGGNEQFF
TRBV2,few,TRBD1,CASRPRQGNSPLHF
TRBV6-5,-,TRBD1,CASSPTGTGGNEQFF
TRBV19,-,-,CASSITSSNTEAFF
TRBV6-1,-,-,CASSGRGAGQETQYF
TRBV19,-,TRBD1,CATSPDRVSGSPLHF
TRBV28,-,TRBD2,CASRRGGGGTAYEQYF
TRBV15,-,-,CATSSRVFSGNTIYF
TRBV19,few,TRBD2,CASRRYAGGGAETQYF
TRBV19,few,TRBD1,CASRPTGGASPLHF
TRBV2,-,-,CASSEALRGGSGYTF
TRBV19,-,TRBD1,CASTMGGQGRETQYF
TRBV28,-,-,CASTGQSHTEAFF
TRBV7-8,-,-,CASSLDRPTGLLRTEAFF
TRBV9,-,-,CASSVEMGLSTDTQYF
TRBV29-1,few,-,CSVMNTEAFF
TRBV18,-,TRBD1,CASSSDRGLSYEQYF
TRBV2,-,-,CASSEWQGTNEKLFF
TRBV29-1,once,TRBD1,CSAGQVTDTQYF
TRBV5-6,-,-,CASSKDLRDPDEQYF
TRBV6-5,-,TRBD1,CASSSGGPNYGYTF
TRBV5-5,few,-,CASSPRQGAGNQPQHF
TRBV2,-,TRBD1,CASRGDRDLANYGYTF
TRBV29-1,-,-,CSVAQDSPYGYTF
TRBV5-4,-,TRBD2,CASSLGTGGGTGELFF
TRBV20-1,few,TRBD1,CSAWTGLEAFF
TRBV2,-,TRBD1,CASSLDRGARELFF
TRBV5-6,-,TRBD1,CASSGGQGTEAFF
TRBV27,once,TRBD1,CASSRDRTLGEQYF
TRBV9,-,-,CASSVGGLGRNTEAFF
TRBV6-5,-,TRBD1,CASTPDRVGDYGYTF
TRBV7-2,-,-,CASSPHEGENYGYTF
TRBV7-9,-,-,CASSLAAGRIDEQYF
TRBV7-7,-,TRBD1,CASSPTGGLDEKLFF
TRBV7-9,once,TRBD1,CASSPLQGKETQYF
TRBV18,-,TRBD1,CASSPLDRGGSYNSPLHF
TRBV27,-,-,CASSGTARPSTDTQYF
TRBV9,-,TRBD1,CASSAQMNRGLTGANVLTF
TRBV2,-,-,CASSELAAGNTEAFF
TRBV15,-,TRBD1,CATSGTGVETQYF
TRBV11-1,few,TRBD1,CASSSDPGQQETQYF
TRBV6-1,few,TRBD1,CASLKQGAGQPQHF
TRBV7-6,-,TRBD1,CASSLGTGGSTDTQYF